This TCR beta chain was observed in a study of blood T cell repertoires in COVID-19. Across the study: The analysed material was cDNA or gDNA that came from T cells, B-cell-depleted T cells, or PBMCs.

Clones were read by immunoSEQ multiplex PCR, and TCRdb kept only the in-frame ones, dropping some. The data show about 250,000 clones, around 88% seen once. The CDR3 consists of 16 residues. V lost 3 bases and J 3 bases, leaving 16 bases between the germline ends. Germline V gives CDR1 LNHDA, CDR2 SQIVND (reference sequence). J is TRBJ2-3 and V is TRBV19; a weak D match, TRBD1 (6 bases). The sequenced sample was peripheral blood. This TCR came from a woman under 40 with COVID-19, enrolled during active disease. DNA for the CDR3: TGTGCCAGTAGTATCTGGGCTGGGACACCAACAGATACGCAGTATTTT. The encoded protein is CASSIWAGTPTDTQYF.